This T cell receptor (beta chain) originates from a study of CD8 T cells in ankylosing spondylitis. Findings of the study overall: A TCR beta motif of several highly homologous variants appeared characteristic of ankylosing spondylitis blood. Disease-linked clones were reportedly significantly enriched in matched ankylosing spondylitis synovial fluid. CD8+ cells made up the disease-linked clones, which were relatively rare in peripheral blood.

This clonotype was detected a few times. Its antigen is as yet unknown. Quantitative 5'-RACE with molecular barcodes produced the TCR beta libraries. MiXCR was run by TCRdb on the 5' RACE reads, yielding one entry per CDR3 protein. The sample holds under 450,000 distinct CDR3 sequences; about 20% are singletons and the top ten take 10% to 15%. Germline CDR1 reads GTSNPN; CDR2 reads SVGIG (reference sequence). This CDR3 spans 12 amino acids. Trimming removed 8 bases from V and 5 bases from J; junction bases left unmatched: 3. Sequenced material: blood, either unsorted or a sorted T cell fraction (not recorded which). The V gene is TRBV30, the J gene TRBJ1-1; 12 bases fit TRBD1. The TCR originated in a male donor with ankylosing spondylitis or in good health (not recorded which). CDR3 sequence: CAGDRGLTEAFF. CDR3 DNA sequence: TGTGCCGGGGACAGGGGGCTAACTGAAGCTTTCTTT.